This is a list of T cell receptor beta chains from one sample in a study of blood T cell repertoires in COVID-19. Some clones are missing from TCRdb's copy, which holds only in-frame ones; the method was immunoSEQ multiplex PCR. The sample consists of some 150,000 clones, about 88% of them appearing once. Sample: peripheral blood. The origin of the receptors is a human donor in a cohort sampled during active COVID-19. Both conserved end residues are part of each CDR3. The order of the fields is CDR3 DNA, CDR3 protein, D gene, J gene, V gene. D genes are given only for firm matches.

TGTGCCAGCAGCTTTCGGGGGGGCGGGAACATTCAGTACTTC	CASSFRGGGNIQYF	TRBD2	TRBJ2-4	TRBV7-2
TGCAGCGTTGATCTAGTAGGGGGCTACGAGCAGTACTTC	CSVDLVGGYEQYF	NA	TRBJ2-7	TRBV29-1
TGTGCCAGCAGCCCGACAGGCAGCAGATACAATGAGCAGTTCTTC	CASSPTGSRYNEQFF	NA	TRBJ2-1	TRBV7-8
TGTGCCAGCAGCGAACTGGGACTAGCGGGCATGCAGTTCTTC	CASSELGLAGMQFF	TRBD2	TRBJ2-1	TRBV7-2
TGTGCCAGCAGCTTATCTTTCGACAGGGGTGGAACCGGGGAGCTGTTTTTT	CASSLSFDRGGTGELFF	TRBD1	TRBJ2-2	TRBV7-2
TGTGCCAGCAGCTTGAAAGGGGCCACAGATACGCAGTATTTT	CASSLKGATDTQYF	NA	TRBJ2-3	TRBV5-4
TGTGCCAGCCGGGGGTCTAGCGGGGGGCAAGAGACCCAGTACTTC	CASRGSSGGQETQYF	TRBD2	TRBJ2-5	TRBV6-6
TGTGCCAGTAGTATGGGCCACAGGGGATTCTACGAGCCGTACTTC	CASSMGHRGFYEPYF	TRBD1	TRBJ2-7	TRBV19
TGTGCCAGCAGCCTAGGTCTAGCGGGGGGTCGTACCCAGTACTTC	CASSLGLAGGRTQYF	TRBD2	TRBJ2-5	TRBV28
TGTGCCAGCAGCTTAGAGGGGCAGGGGGCACCCAATGAGCAGTTCTTC	CASSLEGQGAPNEQFF	TRBD1	TRBJ2-1	TRBV7-9